This passage covers 7 T cell receptor beta chains from one sample sequenced in a study of blood T cell repertoires in COVID-19. Repertoires were generated with immunoSEQ multiplex PCR, while TCRdb's copy carries only in-frame clones and drops some. The repertoire consists of 200,000 to 250,000 clones, with 70% to 90% occurring once and the leading ten covering around 2.2%. Sequenced sample: peripheral blood. These receptors all stem from a woman in her forties or fifties with acute or convalescent COVID-19.

This clone was seen more than once but under ten times. The J gene is TRBJ1-1, the V gene TRBV19; 8 positions match TRBD1. The junction had 1 base not matched to a gene; V was cut back by 4 bases and J by 3 bases. CDR1 and CDR2 from the germline V gene are LNHDA and SQIVND (reference sequence). The CDR3 totals 13 residues. Here the CDR3 DNA reads TGTGCCAGTAGTACAGGGGGCTACACTGAAGCTTTCTTT. As protein: CASSTGGYTEAFF.

This clone was seen more than once but under ten times. The chain links TRBV7-2 to TRBJ2-3, with a possible D match to TRBD2 (6 bases). The CDR3 has 14 amino acids. V was pared by 3 bases and J by 4 bases, with 11 bases between. CDR1 is SGHTA, CDR2 FQGNSA, per germline. CDR3 region: CASSFGGVPDTQYF. The CDR3 DNA is TGTGCCAGCAGCTTCGGCGGGGTTCCAGATACGCAGTATTTT. Drawing the rest from reference TRBV7-2 and TRBJ2-3, the complete variable domain is GAGVSQSPSNKVTEKGKDVELRCDPISGHTALYWYRQSLGQGLEFLIYFQGNSAPDKSGLPSDRFSAERTGGSVSTLTIQRTQQEDSAVYLCASSFGGVPDTQYFGPGTRLTVL.

The CDR3 sequence is CASSQKSPGLAGVNEQFF. The CDR3 region has the DNA TGTGCCAGCAGCCAAAAAAGCCCGGGACTAGCGGGGGTCAATGAGCAGTTCTTC. The rearrangement links TRBV3-1 (or the pseudogene TRBV3-2) to TRBJ2-1; 14 bases match TRBD2. The length of the CDR3 is 18 residues. CDR1 and CDR2 from the germline V gene are LGHDT and YNNKEL (reference sequence). The J segment lost 6 bases and the V segment lost 2 bases, leaving 9 bases of the junction unmatched.

The CDR3 spells CASSTRLAGVETQYF. CDR3 in DNA: TGCGCCAGCAGCACTCGACTAGCGGGGGTTGAGACCCAGTACTTC. The rearrangement joins TRBV5-1 to TRBJ2-5; 12 bases align to TRBD2. Per the germline V gene, CDR1 is SGHRS and CDR2 is YFSETQ. With V trimmed by 4 bases and J by 5 bases, 6 bases remained unmatched. The CDR3 extends over 15 amino acids.

This clone occurred a few times. The CDR3, as DNA: TGTGCCAGCACTAGTCCCCAGGGCCGCTACACCTTC. The encoded protein is CASTSPQGRYTF. This sequence joins TRBV6-5 and TRBJ1-2, with TRBD1 as a possible D gene (5 bases). The CDR3 extends over 12 amino acids. V was trimmed by 7 bases and J by 9 bases, leaving 15 bases between them. Germline V gene sequence: CDR1 MNHEY, CDR2 SVGAGI.

The chain joins TRBV2 to TRBJ2-5; TRBD1 agrees at 8 bases. This CDR3 region has 13 residues. The ends lost 7 bases at V and 2 bases at J; junction bases unmatched: 3. Germline CDR1 reads SNHLY; CDR2 reads FYNNEI. This CDR3 is CASMGQVQETQYF. CDR3 DNA sequence: TGTGCCAGCATGGGACAGGTTCAAGAGACCCAGTACTTC. Complete variable domain (other parts from reference TRBV2 and TRBJ2-5): EPEVTQTPSHQVTQMGQEVILRCVPISNHLYFYWYRQILGQKVEFLVSFYNNEISEKSEIFDDQFSVERPDGSNFTLKIRSTKLEDSAMYFCASMGQVQETQYFGPGTRLLVL.

V is TRBV25-1 and J is TRBJ1-5; D is ambiguous. The CDR3 has 14 residues. V was shortened by 1 base and J by 4 bases, with 8 bases between the two germline ends. Germline assignment: CDR1 MGHDK and CDR2 SYGVNS. The CDR3 protein is CASSEWRENQPQHF. CDR3 DNA sequence: TGTGCCAGCAGTGAATGGCGGGAGAATCAGCCCCAGCATTTT. The full variable domain, its missing parts supplied by reference TRBV25-1 and TRBJ1-5, is EADIYQTPRYLVIGTGKKITLECSQTMGHDKMYWYQQDPGMELHLIHYSYGVNSTEKGDLSSESTVSRIRTEHFPLTLESARPSHTSQYLCASSEWRENQPQHFGDGTRLSIL.